The 18 T cell receptor beta chains listed next were all sequenced from one sample in a study of TIL therapy for anti-PD-1-resistant metastatic lung cancer. Sequencing used immunoSEQ v3. The table came from immunoSEQ multiplex PCR; TCRdb's copy has only in-frame clones and leaves some out. The sample yields 55,000 to 65,000 clones, over 70% seen once. Time point here: pre-treatment sample, taken before nivolumab and TIL therapy. The sample in question was blood, obtained at baseline. These receptors were collected from a person between 25 and 79 years old with non-small cell lung cancer.

This clone was recorded only once. V is TRBV5-1 and J is TRBJ2-1, with 10 bases aligning to TRBD2. Germline CDR1 SGHRS, CDR2 YFSETQ. The CDR3 runs to 15 residues. The V and J ends lost 0 bases and 8 bases, in that order; junction bases with no gene match: 5. The CDR3 sequence is CASSLESGRVDEQFF. CDR3 bases: TGCGCCAGCAGCTTGGAGAGCGGGAGGGTGGATGAGCAGTTCTTC.

The genes are TRBV6-5 and TRBJ1-1; 8 bases align to TRBD1. The V gene end was trimmed by 2 bases and the J gene end by 8 bases; junction bases not matched to a gene: 7. CDR3 length: 14 amino acids. Germline CDR1 MNHEY, CDR2 SVGAGI. CDR3 nucleotides: TGTGCCAGCAGTTACCTGGGACAGGTAAAGGAAGCTTTCTTT. Its translation is CASSYLGQVKEAFF.

The chain links TRBV10-3 to TRBJ2-7; D may be TRBD1 (5 bases). The V gene's germline CDR1 is ENHRY and CDR2 SYGVKD. The length of the CDR3 is 22 residues. Deletions cut 0 bases from V and 5 bases from J, with 35 bases between. The CDR3 here is CAISESRLWGNDLLKGSNEQYF. The CDR3 DNA sequence: TGTGCCATCAGTGAGTCGAGGTTGTGGGGCAACGATTTACTAAAGGGGTCGAACGAGCAGTACTTC.

V and J are TRBV5-1 and TRBJ2-6, with 10 bases matching TRBD2. This CDR3 has 19 residues. Germline V gives CDR1 SGHRS, CDR2 YFSETQ. Trimming at V came to 0 bases and at J to 4 bases, leaving 10 bases not matched to a gene. CDR3 bases: TGCGCCAGCAGCTTGGGCTTACTAGCGGGGCTGTCCGGGGCCAACGTCCTGACTTTC. It codes for CASSLGLLAGLSGANVLTF. The full variable domain, rest sourced from reference TRBV5-1 and TRBJ2-6, is KAGVTQTPRYLIKTRGQQVTLSCSPISGHRSVSWYQQTPGQGLQFLFEYFSETQRNKGNFPGRFSGRQFSNSRSEMNVSTLELGDSALYLCASSLGLLAGLSGANVLTFGAGSRLTVL.

The gene calls are TRBV10-3 and TRBJ2-7, with D unresolved. Germline-derived CDR1 and CDR2 are ENHRY and SYGVKD. The CDR3 loop spans 13 amino acids. V dropped 2 bases and J dropped 2 bases, with 7 bases sitting between them. CDR3 sequence: CAISERGPYEQYF. CDR3 in DNA: TGTGCCATCAGTGAGCGCGGACCCTACGAGCAGTACTTC.

The chain recombines TRBV6-4 with TRBJ2-2, with TRBD1 as a possible D gene (6 bases). The CDR3 sequence is 14 residues long. The germline V gene encodes CDR1 MRHNA and CDR2 SNTAGT. Trimming cost V 4 bases and J 4 bases, with 10 bases left between them. This CDR3 is CASSAQGSTGELFF. CDR3 DNA: TGTGCCAGCAGTGCGCAGGGGTCCACCGGGGAGCTGTTTTTT.

The chain recombines TRBV6-1 with TRBJ1-2; weak D call: TRBD1 (6 bases). The V gene's germline CDR1 is MNHNS and CDR2 SASEGT. The CDR3 loop spans 14 amino acids. The ends were cut back, 6 bases at V and 4 bases at J, with 15 bases in the middle. CDR3 sequence (DNA): TGTGCCAGCAGGCTCCCCGGACAGTCCTATGGCTACACCTTC. Translation gives CASRLPGQSYGYTF.

Only one count was recorded for this clone. The chain couples TRBV2 to TRBJ2-5; no definite D call. Per germline, CDR1 SNHLY and CDR2 FYNNEI. V was cut by 5 bases and J by 5 bases, with 6 bases left in between. CDR3 length equals 11 residues. DNA of the CDR3: TGTGCCAGCAGTCTAGGGGAGACCCAGTACTTC. Protein product: CASSLGETQYF.

J is TRBJ2-5 and V is TRBV2; TRBD1 agrees at 8 bases. With V trimmed by 6 bases and J by 4 bases, 7 bases remained unmatched. Looked up from germline, CDR1 is SNHLY and CDR2 is FYNNEI. This CDR3 is 14 amino acids long. The CDR3 is CASRRTGWVETQYF. The CDR3 nucleotides read TGTGCCAGCAGACGGACAGGGTGGGTAGAGACCCAGTACTTC.

The rearrangement joins TRBV2 to TRBJ2-1, with a tentative D call TRBD1 (6 bases). Trimming removed 10 bases from V and 7 bases from J, with 11 bases in between. Germline-derived CDR1 and CDR2 are SNHLY and FYNNEI. This CDR3 region has 11 residues. The CDR3 DNA sequence: TGTGCCATCAGCAGGGGTAATGAGCAGTTCTTC. It specifies CAISRGNEQFF.

This clone was picked up one time. The chain carries TRBV9 and TRBJ2-5, with 13 bases fitting TRBD2. CDR1 and CDR2 (germline): SGDLS, YYNGEE. V trimming: 4 bases; J trimming: 4 bases; junction bases outside the gene matches: 7. The length of the CDR3 is 16 residues. The CDR3 protein is CASSRGLAGARETQYF. In DNA form, the CDR3 reads TGTGCCAGCAGCCGTGGACTAGCGGGAGCTAGAGAGACCCAGTACTTC.

The J gene is TRBJ1-1, the V gene TRBV23-1; D is unclear. TRBV23-1 is treated as an ORF (open reading frame) with a function not yet certain. V was clipped by 1 base and J by 1 base, with 16 bases between them. This CDR3 spans 17 amino acids. The CDR3 DNA is TGCGCCAGCAGTCAATTTTGTTGTGAAGGGTCGAACACTGAAGCTTTCTTT. Protein: CASSQFCCEGSNTEAFF.

Here the CDR3 DNA reads TGCGCCAGCAGCCAAGATCCTAGCGGGAACTACGAGCAGTACTTC. It is translated as CASSQDPSGNYEQYF. This chain links TRBV4-3 with TRBJ2-7, with 9 bases matching TRBD2. Germline assignment: CDR1 LGHNA and CDR2 YSLEER. The CDR3 runs 15 residues. V was pared by 0 bases and J by 3 bases, with 3 bases of the junction left unmatched.

The J gene is TRBJ2-5, the V gene TRBV15; 8 positions agree with TRBD1. V trimming: 0 bases; J trimming: 5 bases; junction bases outside the gene matches: 11. The CDR3 has 17 residues. Germline V CDR1 and CDR2: LNHNV, YYDKDF (reference sequence). This CDR3 reads CATSRDPGGFIWETQYF. The CDR3 coding sequence is TGTGCCACCAGCAGAGATCCAGGGGGCTTTATATGGGAGACCCAGTACTTC.

The table lists this clone with a few counts. The chain uses TRBV2 and TRBJ1-2, with a possible D match to TRBD1 (6 bases). V was clipped by 5 bases and J by 1 base, with 8 bases between them. Looked up from germline, CDR1 is SNHLY and CDR2 is FYNNEI. The CDR3 runs to 13 residues. The CDR3 here is CASSSDSNYGYTF. The CDR3 DNA follows: TGTGCCAGCAGTTCGGACAGTAACTATGGCTACACCTTC.

The chain uses TRBV5-8 and TRBJ2-7; 9 nucleotides align to TRBD1. V trimming: 2 bases; J trimming: 2 bases; junction bases outside the gene matches: 8. The CDR3 has 16 amino acids. CDR1 and CDR2 (germline): SGHTS, YDEGEE. The CDR3 reads CASSFFGTGIPYEQYF. The CDR3 bases are TGTGCCAGCAGCTTTTTTGGGACAGGGATTCCCTACGAGCAGTACTTC.

The chain uses TRBV4-3 and TRBJ2-1, with a tentative D call TRBD2 (6 bases). Germline V gene data show CDR1 as LGHNA and CDR2 as YSLEER. V shed 2 bases and J shed 4 bases, with 12 bases lying between them. CDR3 length: 15 amino acids. The CDR3 DNA is TGCGCCAGCAGCCAACTAGCGATTGGGTACAATGAGCAGTTCTTC. Translating gives CASSQLAIGYNEQFF.

This chain links TRBV29-1 with TRBJ2-1; either TRBD1 or TRBD2 may supply D (5 bases each). This CDR3 contains 14 residues. With 0 bases removed from V and 6 bases from J, the gap between germline ends came to 12 bases. Germline V gene sequence: CDR1 SQVTM, CDR2 ANQGSEA. CDR3 in DNA: TGCAGCGTTGAAGACAGGGAGAGGATCAATGAGCAGTTCTTC. It specifies CSVEDRERINEQFF.